This TCR beta chain was profiled in a study of Graves' ophthalmopathy and Graves' hyperthyroidism. CDR1 is SQVTM and CDR2 is ANQGSEA in the germline V gene. V lost 5 bases, J lost 2 bases, and 12 bases lay in between. This CDR3 region has 14 residues. Study results and limitations: Ophthalmopathy was separated from stable hyperthyroidism by a 13-signature model with over 85% sensitivity and around 81% specificity. Progression of ophthalmopathy was predicted by the model with 65% to 71% sensitivity and less than 85% specificity.

This clonotype showed up many times. The target antigen is unknown. The study amplified TCR beta CDR3 regions using RNA transcripts. The first-round RT-PCR employed HTBI primers together with the Qiagen OneStep RT-PCR kit. A multiplex PCR was then performed as the second round. MiXCR, run by TCRdb on the multiplex PCR reads, gives a single entry per CDR3 protein. The sample holds roughly 170,000 distinct CDR3 sequences, 35% to 45% seen once. Out of 9 to 10 ml of fresh peripheral blood, PBMCs were obtained. The chain carries TRBV29-1 and TRBJ2-2; a weak D match, TRBD2 (6 bases). This TCR was sampled from a young man with Graves' ophthalmopathy. Material for sequencing was peripheral blood. CDR3: CSVKGGINTGELFF. The CDR3 DNA reads TGCAGCGTTAAAGGCGGGATTAACACCGGGGAGCTGTTTTTT.